Below, 22 T cell receptor beta chains from the same sample are listed, as sequenced in a study of graft-versus-host responses after intestinal transplantation. The protocol was immunoSEQ multiplex PCR, while the TCRdb copy is restricted to in-frame clones and leaves out a portion. Seen here are 90,000 to 130,000 clones, roughly 92% observed once, and the top ten hold 0.2% to 0.25%. These receptors' targets are unknown. Source: unstimulated CD4+ T cells sorted from spleen or lymph node cells, taken before transplant. These receptors all come from a human donor who was the organ donor for an intestinal transplant.

The V call is TRBV19, the J call TRBJ1-4; D ambiguous. The germline V gene encodes CDR1 LNHDA and CDR2 SQIVND (reference sequence). The V end lost 1 base, the J end lost 10 bases, and 16 bases lay between the germline ends. CDR3 size: 15 residues. As DNA, the CDR3 is TGTGCCAGTAGTATAGCTTCGGACGGTTTTGGAAAACTGTTTTTT. Translating gives CASSIASDGFGKLFF.

This rearrangement joins TRBV18 to TRBJ1-2; no clear D gene. The length of the CDR3 is 14 residues. V lost 3 bases and J 4 bases, leaving 12 bases between the germline ends. Germline CDR1 and CDR2: KGHSH and LQKENI. The CDR3 region is CASSPSQSPYGYTF. The DNA of the CDR3 is TGTGCCAGCTCACCTTCCCAGTCCCCCTATGGCTACACCTTC.

The chain uses TRBV5-1 and TRBJ2-3; the match to TRBD2 covers 11 bases. V was pared by 4 bases and J by 0 bases, with 4 bases of the junction left unmatched. Germline values: CDR1 SGHRS, CDR2 YFSETQ. The CDR3 loop spans 16 amino acids. CDR3 DNA sequence: TGCGCCAGCAGCCAGGGACTAGCGGAAAGCACAGATACGCAGTATTTT. Protein: CASSQGLAESTDTQYF.

The J gene is TRBJ2-5, the V gene TRBV19; maybe TRBD2 (6 bases). The ends were cut back, 5 bases at V and 5 bases at J, with 21 bases in the middle. The CDR3 is 16 residues long. CDR1 LNHDA and CDR2 SQIVND come from the germline V gene (reference sequence). The CDR3 spells CASSSNREAGGETQYF. CDR3 DNA: TGTGCCAGTAGTTCCAACCGGGAAGCCGGAGGGGAGACCCAGTACTTC. Full variable domain (missing parts from reference TRBV19 and TRBJ2-5): DGGITQSPKYLFRKEGQNVTLSCEQNLNHDAMYWYRQDPGQGLRLIYYSQIVNDFQKGDIAEGYSVSREKKESFPLTVTSAQKNPTAFYLCASSSNREAGGETQYFGPGTRLLVL.

This chain connects TRBV5-1 to TRBJ2-3; 10 bases align to TRBD2. The germline gives CDR1 SGHRS, CDR2 YFSETQ. V was clipped by 4 bases and J by 6 bases; unmatched bases: 5. The CDR3 sequence is 14 residues long. CDR3 region: CASSRLAGVDTQYF. The CDR3 DNA reads as TGCGCCAGCAGCCGCCTAGCGGGAGTGGATACGCAGTATTTT.

The rearrangement uses TRBV6-5 and TRBJ2-5; no definite D call. V was cut by 6 bases and J by 4 bases, with 9 bases left in between. Germline CDR1 MNHEY, CDR2 SVGAGI. This CDR3 contains 12 residues. This CDR3 is CASSRVGETQYF. CDR3 in DNA: TGTGCCAGCAGCCGGGTCGGAGAGACCCAGTACTTC.

The chain carries TRBV6-6 and TRBJ1-1; 8 nucleotides line up with TRBD1. CDR3 length equals 14 residues. Per the germline V gene, CDR1 is MNHNY and CDR2 is SVGAGI (reference sequence). Trimming removed 2 bases from V and 8 bases from J; junction bases left unmatched: 7. The CDR3: CASSYGQGMWEAFF. The CDR3 region has the DNA TGTGCCAGCAGTTACGGACAGGGTATGTGGGAAGCTTTCTTT.

This chain connects TRBV4-1 to TRBJ2-7; 10 bases match TRBD2. CDR1 and CDR2 (germline): MGHRA, YSYEKL. The CDR3 sequence is 15 residues long. The J segment lost 3 bases and the V segment lost 0 bases, leaving 2 bases of the junction unmatched. The CDR3 bases are TGCGCCAGCAGCCAAGACCTAGCGGGAGACTACGAGCAGTACTTC. This gives the protein CASSQDLAGDYEQYF.

The chain has TRBV2 and TRBJ1-3, with 11 bases identical to TRBD1. The CDR3 totals 15 residues. CDR1 SNHLY and CDR2 FYNNEI come from the germline V gene. V lost 6 bases, J lost 3 bases, and 4 bases stayed unmatched. CDR3 in amino acids: CASSPDRGRGNTIYF. The CDR3, as DNA: TGTGCCAGCAGCCCGGACAGGGGGCGTGGAAACACCATATATTTT.

The chain employs TRBV30 and TRBJ1-2; TRBD1 might be the D (5 bases). From germline, CDR1 is GTSNPN and CDR2 SVGIG (reference sequence). Trimming pared 3 bases from V and 8 bases from J, leaving 16 bases between. The CDR3 loop spans 13 amino acids. The CDR3 nucleotides read TGTGCCTGGAGCCTAGGGCAGGGTGGAGGCTACACCTTC. Amino acids: CAWSLGQGGGYTF.

This clone was observed a single time. This rearrangement joins TRBV6-5 to TRBJ2-3; 7 bases match TRBD2. Germline CDR1 is MNHEY and CDR2 is SVGAGI. V was clipped by 6 bases and J by 4 bases; unmatched bases: 10. The CDR3 extends over 15 amino acids. Here the CDR3 DNA reads TGTGCCAGCAGACGAGCGGGAAGAGGAGCAGATACGCAGTATTTT. Amino acids: CASRRAGRGADTQYF.

V is TRBV2 and J is TRBJ2-2, with TRBD2 matching over 7 bases. Germline assignment: CDR1 SNHLY and CDR2 FYNNEI. J was trimmed by 0 bases and V by 7 bases; bases with no gene match: 5. The CDR3 covers 15 residues. This CDR3 reads CASTATSTNTGELFF. Here the CDR3 DNA reads TGTGCCAGCACCGCGACTAGCACGAACACCGGGGAGCTGTTTTTT.

The genes are TRBV5-1 and TRBJ1-4; 8 bases agree with TRBD1. V lost 7 bases to trimming and J lost 8 bases; unmatched junction nucleotides: 10. This CDR3 has 14 amino acids. Germline assignment: CDR1 SGHRS and CDR2 YFSETQ. CDR3 amino acids: CASRGQGPTEKLFF. The CDR3 nucleotides read TGCGCCAGCCGTGGACAGGGCCCTACCGAAAAACTGTTTTTT. Full variable domain (remainder filled in from reference TRBV5-1 and TRBJ1-4): KAGVTQTPRYLIKTRGQQVTLSCSPISGHRSVSWYQQTPGQGLQFLFEYFSETQRNKGNFPGRFSGRQFSNSRSEMNVSTLELGDSALYLCASRGQGPTEKLFFGSGTQLSVL.

The chain joins TRBV10-1 to TRBJ2-7; 12 bases align to TRBD2. V shed 4 bases, J shed 4 bases, and the junction held 2 bases outside the gene matches. CDR1 and CDR2 (germline): WNHNN, SYGVQD (reference sequence). The CDR3 length is 14 residues. CDR3 sequence reads: CASSGLAGVYEQYF. In DNA, the CDR3 is TGCGCCAGCAGTGGACTAGCGGGAGTGTACGAGCAGTACTTC.

The sample holds one count of this clone. Here the CDR3 reads CASSQTAASTDTQYF. The DNA for the CDR3 is TGTGCCAGCAGCCAGACAGCGGCTAGCACAGATACGCAGTATTTT. The rearrangement joins TRBV7-9 to TRBJ2-3; D might be TRBD1 or TRBD2, each matching 5 bases. This CDR3 region has 15 residues. Germline CDR1 SEHNR, CDR2 FQNEAQ (reference sequence). V lost 5 bases to trimming and J lost 0 bases, with 12 bases between them. The variable domain in full, completed from reference TRBV7-9 and TRBJ2-3, reads DTGVSQNPRHKITKRGQNVTFRCDPISEHNRLYWYRQTLGQGPEFLTYFQNEAQLEKSRLLSDRFSAERPKGSFSTLEIQRTEQGDSAMYLCASSQTAASTDTQYFGPGTRLTVL.

V gene TRBV7-9 combines with J gene TRBJ1-5; no definite D call. Trimming took 5 bases from V and 0 from J, leaving 8 bases between them. The germline V gene encodes CDR1 SEHNR and CDR2 FQNEAQ (reference sequence). The CDR3 spans 14 residues. The CDR3 region is CASSPRGSNQPQHF. CDR3 sequence (DNA): TGTGCCAGCAGCCCCCGGGGTAGCAATCAGCCCCAGCATTTT.

This chain links TRBV4-1 with TRBJ2-1, with D tentatively TRBD1 (6 bases). Trimming removed 4 bases at V and 2 bases at J, with 12 bases between. The CDR3 is 15 amino acids. Germline loops: CDR1 MGHRA, CDR2 YSYEKL. The CDR3 protein is CASSPPGTPYNEQFF. The DNA of the CDR3 is TGCGCCAGCAGCCCGCCCGGGACACCCTACAATGAGCAGTTCTTC.

The chain combines TRBV29-1 with TRBJ2-5; 9 bases match TRBD2. Germline values: CDR1 SQVTM, CDR2 ANQGSEA. This CDR3 is 14 amino acids long. V was pared by 6 bases and J by 5 bases, with 10 bases of the junction left unmatched. The CDR3 reads CSVDVAGVGETQYF. The DNA of the CDR3 is TGCAGCGTGGACGTAGCGGGGGTAGGGGAGACCCAGTACTTC.

The rearrangement joins TRBV11-2 to TRBJ2-1, with a possible D match to TRBD1 (5 bases). The CDR3 contains 15 residues. Per germline, CDR1 SGHAT and CDR2 FQNNGV. The V gene lost 1 base and the J gene lost 5 bases, with 12 bases spanning the gap. Here the CDR3 DNA reads TGTGCCAGCAGCTTAGTGTCAGGGTTAAACAATGAGCAGTTCTTC. Translation: CASSLVSGLNNEQFF.

V is TRBV10-3 and J is TRBJ2-7; D tentatively reads TRBD1 or TRBD2 (6 bases each). The V gene lost 11 bases and the J gene lost 7 bases, with 15 bases spanning the gap. The CDR3 totals 11 residues. Germline V gives CDR1 ENHRY, CDR2 SYGVKD. The CDR3 spells CAVGGSWEQYF. The DNA of the CDR3 is TGTGCCGTAGGGGGGTCGTGGGAGCAGTACTTC.

With regard to this clone: This sample includes further DNA sequences coding for the same CDR3. The chain combines TRBV19 with TRBJ1-1; D call uncertain. Germline V gene sequence: CDR1 LNHDA, CDR2 SQIVND (reference sequence). The CDR3 spans 15 residues. Trimming stripped 3 bases from V and 5 bases from J, with 16 bases between. CDR3 nucleotides: TGTGCCAGTAGTATGTGGCAGACTGGTCGAACTGAAGCTTTCTTT. Protein: CASSMWQTGRTEAFF.

The chain has TRBV5-5 and TRBJ1-2, with unresolved D. Germline V CDR1 and CDR2: SGHKS, YYEKEE (reference sequence). There are 11 residues in the CDR3. V gave up 1 base and J gave up 6 bases, with 4 bases separating them. The CDR3 is CASSLSDGYTF. CDR3 in DNA: TGTGCCAGCAGCTTGTCGGATGGCTACACCTTC.